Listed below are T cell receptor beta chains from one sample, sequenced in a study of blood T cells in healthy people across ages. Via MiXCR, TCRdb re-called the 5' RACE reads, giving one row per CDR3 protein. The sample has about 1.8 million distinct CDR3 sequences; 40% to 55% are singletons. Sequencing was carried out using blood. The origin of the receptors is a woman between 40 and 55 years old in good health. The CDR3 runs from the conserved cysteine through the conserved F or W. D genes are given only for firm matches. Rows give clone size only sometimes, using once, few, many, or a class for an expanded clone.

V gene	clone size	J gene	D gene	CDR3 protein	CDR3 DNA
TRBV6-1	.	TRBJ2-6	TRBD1	CASRGPGTGGSGANVLTF	TGTGCCAGCAGAGGGCCCGGGACAGGGGGCTCTGGGGCCAACGTCCTGACTTTC
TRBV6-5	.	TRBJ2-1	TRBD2	CASSYSPGGQSEQFF	TGTGCCAGCAGTTACTCTCCGGGGGGGCAGTCTGAGCAGTTCTTC
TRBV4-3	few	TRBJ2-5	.	CASSSGTWVETQYF	TGCGCCAGCAGCTCCGGGACTTGGGTGGAGACCCAGTACTTC
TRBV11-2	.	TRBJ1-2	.	CASRGSSTDIYGYTF	TGTGCCAGCAGGGGCAGCTCGACAGACATCTATGGCTACACCTTC
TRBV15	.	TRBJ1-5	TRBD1	CATSSGLTGGSSQPQHF	TGTGCCACCAGCAGTGGTTTGACAGGGGGTTCGAGTCAGCCCCAGCATTTT
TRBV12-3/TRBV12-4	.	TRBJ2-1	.	CASSLRQAYNEQFF	TGTGCCAGCAGCCTACGACAGGCCTACAATGAGCAGTTCTTC
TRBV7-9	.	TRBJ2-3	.	CASSLHGSSTDTQYF	TGTGCCAGCAGCTTACACGGCAGTAGCACAGATACGCAGTATTTT
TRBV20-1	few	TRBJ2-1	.	CSAPETGTVEQFF	TGCAGTGCCCCTGAGACAGGAACAGTTGAGCAGTTCTTC
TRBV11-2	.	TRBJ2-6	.	CASSLDSGRGANVLTF	TGTGCCAGCAGCTTAGATTCCGGCCGTGGGGCCAACGTCCTGACTTTC
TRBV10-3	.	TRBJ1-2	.	CASLPGNTNYGYTF	TGTGCCTCCCTTCCGGGAAATACTAACTATGGCTACACCTTC
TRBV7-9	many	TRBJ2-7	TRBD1	CASSGTGYEQYF	TGTGCCAGCAGCGGGACAGGGTACGAGCAGTACTTC
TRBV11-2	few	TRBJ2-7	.	CASSLQGPVYEQYF	TGTGCCAGCAGCTTACAGGGGCCCGTCTACGAGCAGTACTTC
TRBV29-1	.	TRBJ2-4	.	CSGDSANIQYF	TGCAGCGGTGATTCGGCAAACATTCAGTACTTC
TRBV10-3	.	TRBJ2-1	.	CATLDGSSYNEQFF	TGTGCCACCCTTGATGGCAGCTCCTACAATGAGCAGTTCTTC
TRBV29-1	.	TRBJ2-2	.	CSVVGLGANTGELFF	TGCAGCGTTGTAGGGCTTGGGGCAAACACCGGGGAGCTGTTTTTT
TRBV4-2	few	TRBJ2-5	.	CASSQDGDTSSETQYF	TGTGCCAGCAGCCAAGATGGCGACACTTCATCGGAGACCCAGTACTTC
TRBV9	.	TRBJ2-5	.	CASSASAKETQYF	TGTGCCAGCAGCGCAAGCGCCAAAGAGACCCAGTACTTC